This TCR beta chain was obtained from a study of shared clonotypes between healthy human individuals. Concerning this clone: Different DNA sequences within this sample yield the same CDR3.

CD8 cells regarded as naive lacked CD45RO, were positively chosen for CCR7, and omitted terminally differentiated effector memory CD45RA+ cells. CDR1 and CDR2 (germline): MGHRA, YSYEKL. This CDR3 is built from 15 residues. With 3 bases clipped from V and 2 bases from J, the junction kept 2 bases outside the gene matches. The protocol was immunoSEQ multiplex PCR, while the TCRdb copy is restricted to in-frame clones and leaves out a portion. The sample contains more than 2 million clones, less than 95% of which appear only once. The TCR comes from a man aged 18 to 30 in good health. This chain joins TRBV4-1 and TRBJ2-7, with 12 bases lining up with TRBD2. Material: naive CD8+ T cells sorted from blood. The CDR3 DNA is TGCGCCAGCAGCCAGGGACTAGCGGGTGCCTACGAGCAGTACTTC. Translation: CASSQGLAGAYEQYF.